Listed below are T cell receptor beta chains from one sample, sequenced in a study of shared clonotypes between healthy human individuals. Using immunoSEQ multiplex PCR, the repertoire was profiled, and TCRdb retains in-frame clones only, with some absent. The sample has 630,000 or so clones; 95% to 98% are singletons. What was sequenced was naive CD8+ T cells sorted from blood. All receptors derive from a man between 25 and 39 years old in good health. Each CDR3 is given with its conserved first and last residue. A D gene is named only where the DNA matches it firmly. A row's size may be missing; if present it is once, few, many or a size class.

TGCGCCAGCAGCTCCCCCGGCTACAGCTCCTACGAGCAGTACTTC CASSSPGYSSYEQYF - TRBJ2-7 15 TRBV4-1 -
TGTGCCAGCTCACCACCAACGGGCAGGGGCTACGAGCAGTACTTC CASSPPTGRGYEQYF - TRBJ2-7 15 TRBV18 -
TGCGCCAGCAGCTTCGAAGCGGGAGGCCCCTACAATGAGCAGTTCTTC CASSFEAGGPYNEQFF TRBD2 TRBJ2-1 16 TRBV5-1 -
TGTGCCAGCAGTCCGCAACTAGCGGCCACAGATACGCAGTATTTT CASSPQLAATDTQYF TRBD2 TRBJ2-3 15 TRBV27 once
TGTGCCAGCAACGGGGGACTTGGGGTTTGGACCGTAGACTACAATGAGCAGTTCTTC CASNGGLGVWTVDYNEQFF - TRBJ2-1 19 TRBV7-9 -
TGTGCCAGCAGTAAGACAGCTACCCAAGAGACCCAGTACTTC CASSKTATQETQYF - TRBJ2-5 14 TRBV6-5 -
TGTGCCAGCAGCGTAGAGGACAACTATGGCTACACCTTC CASSVEDNYGYTF - TRBJ1-2 13 TRBV9 -
TGTGCCAGTAGCACCTTTCGACAGGGAGTTTACGAGCAGTACTTC CASSTFRQGVYEQYF TRBD1 TRBJ2-7 15 TRBV19 few
TGTGCCAGCAGTTTATGGGGGTACACCGGGGAGCTGTTTTTT CASSLWGYTGELFF - TRBJ2-2 14 TRBV28 once
TGTGCCAGCAGGGCGGACAGTCAAGAGACCCAGTACTTC CASRADSQETQYF - TRBJ2-5 13 TRBV7-9 -
TGCGCCAGCAGCTTGGGATCTGGGCTCGCAACCTACGAGCAGTACTTC CASSLGSGLATYEQYF - TRBJ2-7 16 TRBV5-1 -
TGCAGCGTTGCGGGGCCGACCTACGAGCAGTACTTC CSVAGPTYEQYF - TRBJ2-7 12 TRBV29-1 -
TGTGCCAGCAGTTCCCCCGGGACAGGGTTTGTTGGAGAGACCCAGTACTTC CASSSPGTGFVGETQYF TRBD1 TRBJ2-5 17 TRBV28 -
TGTGCCAGCAGTGCTAGCGGGGCCATGGGGCAGTATTTT CASSASGAMGQYF TRBD2 TRBJ2-3 13 TRBV27 -
TGTGCCAGCAGCTTAGCGCTAGCACCCTACGAGCAGTACTTC CASSLALAPYEQYF - TRBJ2-7 14 TRBV7-9 -
TGTGCCAGCAGTCCCCGGGTCGGGAACACTGAAGCTTTCTTT CASSPRVGNTEAFF - TRBJ1-1 14 TRBV7-9 -
TGTGCCAGCACACAGGGTGCCGAGCAGTACTTC CASTQGAEQYF - TRBJ2-7 11 TRBV6-6 -
TGTGCCAGCAGCTTAAACCGACAGGGAGATACGCAGTATTTT CASSLNRQGDTQYF TRBD1 TRBJ2-3 14 TRBV7-2 -
TGTGCCAGCAGTTACCGCGGGCGGGAGGCTGCCGAGCAGTACTTC CASSYRGREAAEQYF TRBD2 TRBJ2-7 15 TRBV27 -
TGCAGCGTTGTGACGGGTAATCAGCCCCAGCATTTT CSVVTGNQPQHF - TRBJ1-5 12 TRBV29-1 -
TGTGCCACCGGGCCAGAGAATCAGCCCCAGCATTTT CATGPENQPQHF - TRBJ1-5 12 TRBV15 -
TGCGCCAGCAGCCAATACGGAGGGGATGCTAGCGAGACCCAGTACTTC CASSQYGGDASETQYF - TRBJ2-5 16 TRBV4-1 -
TGTGCCAGCAGCGTAGCTGAGGGCGACTATGGCTACACCTTC CASSVAEGDYGYTF - TRBJ1-2 14 TRBV9 -
TGTGCCAGCAGCTTTTCTAGTAAAGAGACCCAGTACTTC CASSFSSKETQYF - TRBJ2-5 13 TRBV11-2 once
TGCGCCAGCAGCCAAGCTAGGTCGGGCCAGTTCGAGCAGTACTTC CASSQARSGQFEQYF - TRBJ2-7 15 TRBV4-1 -
TGTGCCAGCAGCTTAGGAGGGAATACGCAGTATTTT CASSLGGNTQYF - TRBJ2-3 12 TRBV11-3 -
TGTGCCAGCACTACTCTACACGCCGGGTCCTATGGCTACACCTTC CASTTLHAGSYGYTF - TRBJ1-2 15 TRBV27 -
TGTGCCTGGACGCCCGGGACGGCCTACGAGCAGTACTTC CAWTPGTAYEQYF - TRBJ2-7 13 TRBV30 -
TGTGCCAGCAGCCCGCTAGGGCTGGCTACGAGCGAGCAGTACTTC CASSPLGLATSEQYF - TRBJ2-7 15 TRBV14 -
TGTGCCAGCAGCCCGGGACAGGGGCTCCTCGAGCAGTACTTC CASSPGQGLLEQYF TRBD1 TRBJ2-7 14 TRBV9 -
TGTGCCAGCAGCTCCCCCGGGAGCCAGTACTTC CASSSPGSQYF - TRBJ2-7 11 TRBV27 -
TGCGCCAGCAGCCCTGTTCTAGCGGGAGACGGTGAGCAGTTCTTC CASSPVLAGDGEQFF TRBD2 TRBJ2-1 15 TRBV5-1 -
TGTGCCAGCAGCTTAGCAGGGACTAGCGGCTACGAGCAGTACTTC CASSLAGTSGYEQYF TRBD2 TRBJ2-7 15 TRBV7-9 -
TGTGCCACCAGCAGGGGGACAGCGGTCGCGGGGCCCCAGCATTTT CATSRGTAVAGPQHF TRBD1 TRBJ1-5 15 TRBV15 -
TGTGCCAGCAGTCTCCGGGACACTGAGGCTTTCTTT CASSLRDTEAFF - TRBJ1-1 12 TRBV28 -
TGTGCCAGCACAGCTTACCTAGCGGGAGGGCCGGAGACCCAGTACTTC CASTAYLAGGPETQYF TRBD2 TRBJ2-5 16 TRBV7-6 -
TGTGCCAGCAGTTTTGGCAATACCTACGAGCAGTACTTC CASSFGNTYEQYF - TRBJ2-7 13 TRBV27 -
TGCGCCAGCAGTATAACAAATTTCGGTGAGCAGTTCTTC CASSITNFGEQFF - TRBJ2-1 13 TRBV5-1 -
TGTGCCAGCAGAAAGACCTATGGCTACACCTTC CASRKTYGYTF - TRBJ1-2 11 TRBV7-7 few
TGTGCCAGCAGCCCGGAGGGGCTTTCATCCTACGAGCAGTACTTC CASSPEGLSSYEQYF - TRBJ2-7 15 TRBV9 -
TGTGCCAGCAGTGATGGGCGGAAGAACACTGAAGCTTTCTTT CASSDGRKNTEAFF - TRBJ1-1 14 TRBV6-4 -
TGCAGCGTCCAAAGCGACAGTTTGGCCGGGGCCAACGTCCTGACTTTC CSVQSDSLAGANVLTF - TRBJ2-6 16 TRBV29-1 -
TGCAGCGTTGAGTTTAGGGGGAGCTCCTACAATGAGCAGTTCTTC CSVEFRGSSYNEQFF - TRBJ2-1 15 TRBV29-1 -